This T cell receptor (beta chain) was identified during a study of T cells in Graves' hyperthyroidism and ophthalmopathy. Study-level findings and limits: Stable hyperthyroidism was told apart from ophthalmopathy by a model built on 13 V-J features. Most clonotypes expanded in the thyroid (above 0.001) were also present in blood.

Patients aged 18 to 65 had newly diagnosed hyperthyroidism of under 2 months' duration. Exclusion of a patient resulted from uncontrolled infection, other autoimmune disease, pregnancy or lactation. Amplification of TCR beta CDR3 regions was performed using RNA transcripts as template. TCR CDR3 regions were first amplified by RT-PCR with HTBI primers. TCRdb re-called the multiplex PCR reads with MiXCR, one entry per CDR3 protein. The repertoire holds approximately 200,000 distinct CDR3 sequences, with 15% to 20% as singletons. In this sample, this clonotype turned up a few times. Its antigen is not identified. CDR1 is GTSNPN and CDR2 is SVGIG in the germline V gene (reference sequence). This CDR3 has 16 amino acids. V shed 5 bases, J shed 4 bases, and the junction held 14 bases outside the gene matches.

Sequencing was carried out using blood. The receptor was derived from a man aged 35-49 years with Graves' hyperthyroidism. The chain is built from TRBV30 and TRBJ1-2, with TRBD1 matching 9 bases. The CDR3 DNA reads as TGTGCCTGGGTTACTCGCCGGACAGGGGAGTTCTATGGCTACACCTTC. As protein: CAWVTRRTGEFYGYTF. Variable domain in full (rest from reference TRBV30 and TRBJ1-2): SQTIHQWPATLVQPVGSPLSLECTVEGTSNPNLYWYRQAAGRGLQLLFYSVGIGQISSEVPQNLSASRPQDRQFILSSKKLLLSDSGFYLCAWVTRRTGEFYGYTFGSGTRLTVV.